These 27 T cell receptor beta chains share one sample of origin, sequenced in a study of regulatory T cells in long-lasting Graves disease. Documented time point: newly diagnosed GD, antithyroid drugs for less than 3 months. Extracted PBMC RNA gave rise to the TCR library. Sequencing libraries for TCR beta were prepared with iRepertoire HTBI primers and Arm-PCR of CDR3 regions. TCRdb re-derived calls from the multiplex PCR reads in MiXCR, one entry per CDR3 protein. Of 250,000 to 400,000 distinct CDR3 sequences listed, 18% are singletons. The sequences come from peripheral blood mononuclear cells (PBMCs), collected at new diagnosis, from a patient treated with antithyroid drugs. These TCRs come from a female donor with Graves disease.

A remark on this clonotype: This may be a read error, as it is one base from a much larger clone. The chain carries TRBV28 and TRBJ1-1, with 7 bases matching TRBD1. The CDR3 has 14 amino acids. Germline loops: CDR1 MDHEN, CDR2 SYDVKM. The J segment lost 5 bases and the V segment lost 2 bases, leaving 5 bases of the junction unmatched. CDR3 protein: CASSLTGEGTEAFF. The DNA of the CDR3 is TGTGCCAGCAGTTTAACAGGGGAAGGAACTGAAGCTTTCTTT.

In this sample, this clonotype turned up many times. V usage is TRBV4-1 and J usage is TRBJ1-1, with TRBD1 identical over 8 bases. V trimming: 2 bases; J trimming: 5 bases; junction bases outside the gene matches: 7. This CDR3 contains 15 residues. Per the germline V gene, CDR1 is MGHRA and CDR2 is YSYEKL. The CDR3 DNA sequence: TGCGCCAGCAGCCAAACAACCCAGGGGGCAACTGAAGCTTTCTTT. This codes for CASSQTTQGATEAFF.

In its sample, this clonotype was seen many times. CDR3 coding DNA: TGTGCCAGCAGTTTCAGGGCGACAGATAGGCCAGATACGCAGTATTTT. Translated: CASSFRATDRPDTQYF. The V gene is TRBV28, the J gene TRBJ2-3; maybe TRBD1 (5 bases). Germline V lookup: CDR1 MDHEN, CDR2 SYDVKM. Trimming shortened V by 3 bases and J by 4 bases, and 17 bases separated the two germline ends. The CDR3 loop spans 16 amino acids.

There are many counts of this clonotype. The CDR3 DNA reads as TGTGCCAGCTCACCCAGGGAGAGCGATGGCTACACCTTC. Amino acids: CASSPRESDGYTF. This chain joins TRBV18 and TRBJ1-2; D might be TRBD1 (5 bases). The CDR3 extends over 13 amino acids. The V end was cut by 3 bases, the J end by 6 bases, with 11 bases between. The germline gives CDR1 KGHSH, CDR2 LQKENI.

This clonotype was counted a single time. A read error may explain this, as a much larger clone is one base away. This likely comes from a read error, as the CDR3 has no conserved phenylalanine or tryptophan at its end. This chain uses TRBV29-1 with TRBJ1-2, with D maybe TRBD1 (6 bases). Per germline, CDR1 SQVTM and CDR2 ANQGSEA. V lost 6 bases and J lost 8, with 10 bases in between. The CDR3 contains 10 residues. CDR3 residues: CSVDRSGYTS. The CDR3, as DNA: TGCAGCGTCGACAGGAGCGGCTACACCTCC.

This clonotype showed up many times. The chain combines TRBV7-9 with TRBJ2-1; D is perhaps TRBD2 (5 bases). Germline assignment: CDR1 SEHNR and CDR2 FQNEAQ (reference sequence). With 4 bases removed from V and 4 bases from J, the gap between germline ends came to 26 bases. The CDR3 contains 19 residues. The CDR3 region is CASSSLAHKAGSNYNEQFF. CDR3 bases: TGTGCCAGCAGCTCTTTAGCCCACAAGGCGGGTTCCAATTACAATGAGCAGTTCTTC.

This clonotype was recorded many times. The chain has TRBV3-1 and TRBJ2-2; 10 nucleotides match TRBD2. CDR1 LGHDT and CDR2 YNNKEL come from the germline V gene (reference sequence). V lost 3 bases, J lost 4 bases, and 2 bases stayed unmatched. The CDR3 totals 15 residues. The CDR3 nucleotides are TGTGCCAGCAGCCAGGGACTAGCGATCACCGGGGAGCTGTTTTTT. Its protein product is CASSQGLAITGELFF.

As for this clonotype: A far larger clone differs by one base, so this is likely a read error. J is TRBJ1-2 and V is TRBV11-2; 9 nucleotides line up with TRBD1. The CDR3 runs 13 residues. CDR1 SGHAT and CDR2 FQNNGV come from the germline V gene. The J segment lost 6 bases and the V segment lost 3 bases, leaving 2 bases of the junction unmatched. DNA of the CDR3: TGTGCCAGCAGCTTCCGGGACAGGGATGGCTACACCTTC. It codes for CASSFRDRDGYTF.

This chain links TRBV11-2 with TRBJ2-1, with TRBD2 identical over 7 bases. Germline lookup yields CDR1 SGHAT and CDR2 FQNNGV. V was clipped by 1 base and J by 10 bases; unmatched bases: 19. The length of the CDR3 is 18 residues. The CDR3 here is CASSLGGSHTKPASEQFF. In DNA form, the CDR3 reads TGTGCCAGCAGCTTAGGCGGGAGCCATACCAAACCGGCCAGCGAGCAGTTCTTC.

This clonotype was recorded at least ten times. The V gene is TRBV5-6, the J gene TRBJ2-3; D gene uncertain. This CDR3 spans 14 amino acids. V lost 0 bases and J 6 bases, leaving 11 bases between the germline ends. Germline assignment: CDR1 SGHDT and CDR2 YYEEEE. CDR3 nucleotide sequence: TGTGCCAGCAGCTTGGTGGATTGGATGGATACGCAGTATTTT. It translates to CASSLVDWMDTQYF.

There are many counts of this clonotype. V gene TRBV2 combines with J gene TRBJ2-3, with 7 bases identical to TRBD1. Germline values: CDR1 SNHLY, CDR2 FYNNEI. The V gene end was trimmed by 4 bases and the J gene end by 6 bases; junction bases not matched to a gene: 7. The CDR3 sequence is 14 residues long. DNA for the CDR3: TGTGCCAGCAGTGCTAGGCAGGGGGAGGATACGCAGTATTTT. Encoded protein: CASSARQGEDTQYF.

This chain's CDR3 is CASSQRTGWETQYF. As DNA, the CDR3 is TGTGCCAGCAGTCAGAGGACAGGGTGGGAGACCCAGTACTTC. The rearrangement links TRBV12-3 or TRBV12-4 to TRBJ2-5; 8 positions match TRBD1. The CDR3 extends over 14 amino acids. V gave up 5 bases and J gave up 5 bases; unmatched junction bases: 7.

The chain recombines TRBV18 with TRBJ2-7; D uncertain. The CDR3 is 13 amino acids. V was trimmed by 4 bases and J by 7 bases, leaving 14 bases between them. The germline CDR1 and CDR2 sequences are KGHSH and LQKENI. CDR3: CASSRIQEAEQYF. Here the CDR3 DNA reads TGTGCCAGCTCACGTATTCAAGAGGCGGAGCAGTACTTC.

V and J are TRBV7-2 and TRBJ2-7; 10 bases are shared with TRBD2. Germline assignment: CDR1 SGHTA and CDR2 FQGNSA. The V and J ends lost 5 bases and 3 bases, in that order; junction bases with no gene match: 10. The CDR3 length is 16 residues. DNA of the CDR3: TGTGCCAGCAGCCCTGACGAGGCTAGCGGGGGCTACGAGCAGTACTTC. Protein product: CASSPDEASGGYEQYF.

This clonotype has at least ten counts. At one of its ends the junction is not consistent with the germline gene, which may arise from a read error. This chain links TRBV28 with TRBJ2-7, with D possibly TRBD2 on 6 matching bases. The CDR3 totals 17 residues. The germline gives CDR1 MDHEN, CDR2 SYDVKM. CDR3: CASSFSHRTGGAYEQCF. The CDR3 DNA sequence: TGTGCCAGCAGCTTTTCCCACCGGACCGGGGGAGCCTACGAGCAGTGCTTC.

As to this clonotype: Being one base from a much bigger clone, this may be a read error. This chain uses TRBV20-1 with TRBJ2-5; the D gene could be TRBD1 or TRBD2 (6 bases each). The CDR3 is 12 residues long. The V gene's germline CDR1 is DFQATT and CDR2 SNEGSKA (reference sequence). CDR3: CGGGRGEKAKYF. The CDR3 DNA is TGCGGTGGGGGGCGGGGTGAGAAGGCCAAGTACTTC.

This clonotype was recorded many times. The chain has TRBV3-1 and TRBJ2-7; 10 bases fit TRBD2. This CDR3 has 16 residues. The ends lost 0 bases at V and 5 bases at J; junction bases unmatched: 7. Germline V gene data show CDR1 as LGHDT and CDR2 as YNNKEL (reference sequence). DNA of the CDR3: TGTGCCAGCAGCCAAGACCTCCTAGCGGGAGAAAACGAGCAGTACTTC. Translated, it gives CASSQDLLAGENEQYF.

The chain links TRBV10-3 to TRBJ2-1, with D possibly being TRBD2 (6 bases). CDR3 size: 14 residues. Looked up from germline, CDR1 is ENHRY and CDR2 is SYGVKD. V was clipped by 6 bases and J by 6 bases, with 15 bases between them. CDR3 coding DNA: TGTGCCATCAGCTCGGGAGAATCGGGCAATGAGCAGTTCTTC. This gives the protein CAISSGESGNEQFF.

This clonotype was seen repeatedly, ten times or more. The chain couples TRBV27 to TRBJ1-3; no firm D call. Germline V lookup: CDR1 MNHEY, CDR2 SMNVEV (reference sequence). Trimming cost V 2 bases and J 0 bases, with 11 bases left between them. This CDR3 is built from 16 residues. The CDR3 DNA reads as TGTGCCAGCAGTTTAGACGGCGAAAGCTCTGGAAACACCATATATTTT. Translating gives CASSLDGESSGNTIYF.

Points on this clonotype: The conserved phenylalanine or tryptophan is not found at the CDR3 terminus, so this likely reflects a read error. The rearrangement uses TRBV6-2 or TRBV6-3 and TRBJ2-3; 12 bases line up with TRBD2. Germline CDR1 is MNHEY and CDR2 is SVGEGT. The CDR3 has 20 amino acids. Trimming cost V 3 bases and J 2 bases; bases outside gene matches: 15. CDR3 sequence (DNA): TGTGCCAGCAGTTATCTCGGGACTAGCGGGCTATCAACTGTCACAGATACGCAGTATTAT. Translated, it gives CASSYLGTSGLSTVTDTQYY.

This clonotype was picked up many times. The chain is built from TRBV12-3 or TRBV12-4 and TRBJ2-1, with D perhaps TRBD1 or TRBD2 (5 bases each). This CDR3 is built from 14 residues. V lost 5 bases and J 9 bases, leaving 17 bases between the germline ends. The CDR3 sequence is CASSLQGVAGEQFF. The CDR3 DNA is TGTGCCAGCAGTCTACAAGGGGTGGCGGGTGAGCAGTTCTTC.

With respect to this clonotype: As the CDR3 is not closed by the conserved phenylalanine or tryptophan, this likely results from a read error. It is unclear where the CDR3 begins or ends on the DNA, so no DNA is shown, and the CDR3 is as TCRdb lists it. The chain uses TRBV11-3 and TRBJ1-2; the table calls TRBD1, which could not be checked here. CDR1 and CDR2 (germline): SGHNT, YENEEA. With termini counted, the CDR3 has 13 amino acids. CDR3: CASSSPGQESTIL.

This clonotype was seen repeatedly, ten times or more. The chain is built from TRBV6-1 and TRBJ1-1, with D possibly TRBD1 on 6 matching bases. Germline CDR1 and CDR2: MNHNS and SASEGT. V shed 7 bases and J shed 8 bases, with 14 bases lying between them. CDR3 length: 12 amino acids. This CDR3 reads CASTSGGPEAFF. Here the CDR3 DNA reads TGTGCCAGCACCTCGGGGGGCCCCGAAGCTTTCTTT.

V and J are TRBV3-1 and TRBJ2-5; 13 bases match TRBD2. The CDR3 runs to 16 residues. Trimming at V came to 1 base and at J to 5 bases, leaving 4 bases not matched to a gene. Per the germline V gene, CDR1 is LGHDT and CDR2 is YNNKEL (reference sequence). CDR3 bases: TGTGCCAGCAGCCAAGGGACTAGCGGGAGTTGGGAGACCCAGTACTTC. Amino acids: CASSQGTSGSWETQYF.

This clonotype was counted ten times or more. This chain uses TRBV6-2 or TRBV6-3 with TRBJ1-1; D is ambiguous. Germline V CDR1 and CDR2: MNHEY, SVGEGT. Trimming took off 5 bases at V and 3 bases at J, with 13 bases between the two ends. This CDR3 is built from 14 residues. The CDR3: CASSEGEEDTEAFF. CDR3 nucleotides: TGTGCCAGCAGTGAAGGAGAGGAGGACACTGAAGCTTTCTTT.

The sample holds many counts of this clonotype. CDR3 protein: CASSYDLYRGRTEAFF. Written as DNA, the CDR3 is TGTGCCAGCAGTTACGATTTGTACAGGGGGCGAACTGAAGCTTTCTTT. The chain carries TRBV6-5 and TRBJ1-1; 9 nucleotides align to TRBD1. CDR3 length: 16 residues. V shed 2 bases, J shed 5 bases, and the junction held 9 bases outside the gene matches. In germline, CDR1 is MNHEY, CDR2 SVGAGI.

This clonotype was found a few times. This chain links TRBV3-1 with TRBJ1-6, with 10 bases aligning to TRBD1. Germline V gene data show CDR1 as LGHDT and CDR2 as YNNKEL (reference sequence). The CDR3 is 15 residues long. J was trimmed by 12 bases and V by 4 bases; bases with no gene match: 9. DNA for the CDR3: TGTGCCAGCAGCCCGGGACAGGGGCGAGGAGGACCCCTCCACTTT. Its translation: CASSPGQGRGGPLHF.